This is a list of T cell receptor beta chains from one sample in a study of blood T cells in healthy people across ages. TCRdb recomputed calls from the 5' RACE reads with MiXCR, one row per CDR3 protein. The data show 850,000 to 1,000,000 distinct CDR3 sequences, about 48% seen once. Sequences were obtained from blood. The receptor set was obtained from a young man in good health. CDR3s include the opening cysteine and the closing phenylalanine or tryptophan. The order of the fields is J gene, D gene, clone size, V gene, CDR3 protein, CDR3 DNA. A D gene is named only where the DNA matches it firmly. Size tells how often a clone was seen (once, few, many) or the class of an expanded clone, and some rows leave it out.

TRBJ1-2 NA NA TRBV12-3/TRBV12-4 CASSSEREPGSHYGYTF TGTGCCAGCAGCTCAGAGAGGGAACCGGGTTCTCACTATGGCTACACCTTC
TRBJ1-2 NA few TRBV29-1 CSVRKEDYGYTF TGCAGCGTTCGTAAGGAGGACTATGGCTACACCTTC
TRBJ1-4 TRBD1 NA TRBV9 CASSVGNRDSREKLFF TGTGCCAGCAGCGTAGGAAATAGGGACAGTCGGGAAAAACTGTTTTTT
TRBJ2-5 NA once TRBV6-2/TRBV6-3 CTSRAGSLETQYF TGTACCAGCAGAGCAGGGTCGTTGGAGACCCAGTACTTC
TRBJ2-1 TRBD2 NA TRBV20-1 CSAHIAGPYNEQFF TGCAGTGCTCATATAGCGGGGCCGTACAATGAGCAGTTCTTC
TRBJ2-2 NA once TRBV24-1 CATSDPTGFDSGELFF TGTGCCACCAGTGATCCTACAGGTTTCGACTCCGGGGAGCTGTTTTTT
TRBJ1-2 TRBD1 NA TRBV7-9 CASSTPGQGVPNNYGYTF TGTGCCAGCAGCACTCCGGGACAGGGGGTGCCTAATAACTATGGCTACACCTTC
TRBJ1-3 NA NA TRBV6-5 CASVSGGGNTIYF TGTGCCAGCGTGTCGGGGGGTGGAAACACCATATATTTT
TRBJ2-5 NA NA TRBV5-1 CASSLDGQETQYF TGCGCCAGCAGCTTGGATGGCCAAGAGACCCAGTACTTC
TRBJ2-3 TRBD2 NA TRBV27 CASSPSGGIDTQYF TGTGCCAGCAGTCCTAGCGGGGGAATAGATACGCAGTATTTT
TRBJ2-6 NA NA TRBV2 CASLVAGSRVLTF TGTGCCAGCCTGGTCGCGGGGAGCAGGGTCCTGACTTTC
TRBJ2-7 TRBD1 many TRBV15 CATSRDKGQGFHEQYF TGTGCCACCAGCAGAGATAAGGGACAGGGGTTCCACGAGCAGTACTTC
TRBJ1-1 NA once TRBV24-1 CATSDSGTTGTEAFF TGTGCCACCAGTGATTCGGGGACAACTGGCACTGAAGCTTTCTTT
TRBJ1-5 TRBD1 NA TRBV12-3/TRBV12-4 CASSPGGQGAQPQHF TGTGCCAGCAGTCCCGGGGGACAGGGGGCACAGCCCCAGCATTTT
TRBJ1-5 TRBD1 NA TRBV5-6 CASSFGTEINQPQHF TGTGCCAGCAGCTTTGGGACAGAAATTAATCAGCCCCAGCATTTT
TRBJ2-5 NA few TRBV5-1 CASSLGGGGRETQYF TGCGCCAGCAGTCTTGGAGGAGGGGGGAGAGAGACCCAGTACTTC
TRBJ2-1 NA once TRBV20-1 CSVNLRSSSYNEQFF TGCAGTGTCAACCTTCGGTCAAGCTCCTACAATGAGCAGTTCTTC
TRBJ2-7 NA once TRBV20-1 CSALGPGAYEQYF TGCAGTGCCCTAGGGCCTGGGGCCTACGAGCAGTACTTC
TRBJ2-7 TRBD2 NA TRBV20-1 CSARAVGGGTTYEQYF TGCAGTGCTAGAGCCGTTGGCGGGGGGACGACCTACGAGCAGTACTTC
TRBJ2-7 TRBD2 NA TRBV2 CASSEGTAGAYEQYF TGTGCCAGCAGTGAAGGAACAGCGGGGGCCTACGAGCAGTACTTC
TRBJ2-7 NA once TRBV7-2 CASSSPTSLSYEQYF TGTGCCAGCAGCTCCCCCACTAGCCTCTCCTACGAGCAGTACTTC
TRBJ1-2 NA NA TRBV11-2 CASSSGTTRNYGYTF TGTGCCAGCAGCTCGGGGACAACTCGGAACTATGGCTACACCTTC
TRBJ1-3 TRBD1 NA TRBV12-3/TRBV12-4 CASSPATGARNTIYF TGTGCCAGCAGTCCGGCGACAGGGGCGAGAAACACCATATATTTT
TRBJ2-7 NA NA TRBV27 CASRLVMGAGEQYF TGTGCCAGCAGATTGGTGATGGGGGCTGGCGAGCAGTACTTC
TRBJ2-3 TRBD1 few TRBV4-1 CASSQAGTGMLYF TGCGCCAGCAGCCAAGCCGGGACAGGGATGCTGTATTTT
TRBJ1-1 NA NA TRBV7-2 CASSFRAMNTEAFF TGTGCCAGCAGCTTTCGGGCCATGAACACTGAAGCTTTCTTT
TRBJ2-1 NA NA TRBV6-2/TRBV6-3 CASTEGNEQFF TGTGCCAGCACGGAGGGGAATGAGCAGTTCTTC
TRBJ2-1 NA NA TRBV28 CASSPGRRGEQFF TGTGCCAGCAGCCCCGGACGCCGTGGTGAGCAGTTCTTC
TRBJ2-1 TRBD2 few TRBV9 CASSVGGLAGSNEQFF TGTGCCAGCAGCGTAGGTGGGCTAGCGGGGAGCAATGAGCAGTTCTTC
TRBJ2-5 NA NA TRBV4-3 CASSLTIGDQETQYF TGCGCCAGCAGCCTCACGATTGGGGACCAAGAGACCCAGTACTTC
TRBJ2-1 TRBD2 NA TRBV12-3/TRBV12-4 CASSRGTSGGTNEQFF TGTGCCAGCAGCCGGGGGACTAGCGGGGGGACTAATGAGCAGTTCTTC
TRBJ2-7 NA NA TRBV29-1 CSVVLASYEQYF TGCAGCGTTGTTCTAGCGAGCTACGAGCAGTACTTC
TRBJ2-7 TRBD1 few TRBV27 CASSPSGTVYEQYF TGTGCCAGCAGCCCATCCGGGACAGTCTACGAGCAGTACTTC
TRBJ2-5 NA NA TRBV12-3/TRBV12-4 CASSSGAGNGETQYF TGTGCCAGCAGTTCCGGGGCGGGTAACGGGGAGACCCAGTACTTC
TRBJ1-2 NA few TRBV13 CASSLQGIIGPGYTF TGTGCCAGCAGCTTGCAGGGGATTATCGGTCCTGGCTACACCTTC
TRBJ1-5 TRBD1 few TRBV27 CASGTGLYSNQPQHF TGTGCCAGCGGGACAGGGCTATATAGCAATCAGCCCCAGCATTTT
TRBJ2-3 NA NA TRBV6-2/TRBV6-3 CASENGGDTQYF TGTGCCAGCGAAAACGGAGGAGATACGCAGTATTTT
TRBJ2-6 NA NA TRBV28 CASRDPAGGANVLTF TGTGCCAGCCGGGACCCAGCTGGCGGGGCCAACGTCCTGACTTTC
TRBJ1-2 NA many TRBV4-2 CASSPGTETNYGYTF TGTGCCAGCAGCCCAGGGACCGAAACTAACTATGGCTACACCTTC
TRBJ2-7 NA few TRBV6-5 CASSYRSDQGPYEQYF TGTGCCAGCAGTTATCGTTCGGATCAGGGCCCCTACGAGCAGTACTTC
TRBJ2-4 TRBD2 NA TRBV4-1 CASSSPREARAKNIQYF TGCGCCAGCAGCTCGCCTCGGGAGGCTAGGGCCAAAAACATTCAGTACTTC
TRBJ2-6 NA few TRBV6-1 CATSADRFSSGANVLTF TGTGCCACATCTGCGGACAGATTCTCCTCTGGGGCCAACGTCCTGACTTTC